Below are 22 T cell receptor beta chains sequenced from a single sample in a study of CD8+ T cells in alopecia areata (dated by TCRdb to the late 2010s). Receptors were amplified or captured by the immunoSEQ multiplex PCR assay. To provide template for TCR sequencing, every sample had RNA extracted and reverse transcribed into cDNA. This is the immuneACCESS table as TCRdb keeps it, with only in-frame sequences that have V and J called. A part of the clones is gone; compared with another copy, unresolved V genes explain less than half, and the rest is unexplained. For this sample there are 190,000 or so clones; roughly 62% appear just once. The ten largest clonotypes hold around 12% of the sample. The sample's time point label is to be understood as: less than 30 weeks on oral tofacitinib. What this sample's treatment or condition label stands for: oral pan-JAK inhibitor, 5-10 mg twice daily. The specimen was CD8+ T cells sorted from blood, collected at week 24, from a patient treated with tofacitinib. The receptor set was obtained from a human donor with alopecia areata.

This chain links TRBV15 with TRBJ2-7; TRBD2 might be the D (6 bases). Trimming removed 7 bases from V and 2 bases from J, with 9 bases in between. Germline V gene sequence: CDR1 LNHNV, CDR2 YYDKDF (reference sequence). The CDR3 is made up of 12 amino acids. The CDR3: CATKGGTYEQYF. The CDR3 DNA reads TGTGCCACCAAGGGAGGAACCTACGAGCAGTACTTC.

The gene calls are TRBV9 and TRBJ1-3; D is uncertain. The CDR3 extends over 14 amino acids. With 1 base removed from V and 8 bases from J, the gap between germline ends came to 13 bases. CDR1 SGDLS and CDR2 YYNGEE come from the germline V gene. The CDR3 nucleotides are TGTGCCAGCAGCGTAATCGACGGTCCGGACACCATATATTTT. Translated: CASSVIDGPDTIYF.

Notes on this clone: One junction end disagrees with the germline gene, perhaps due to a read error. The chain combines TRBV2 with TRBJ1-2; TRBD1 might be the D (5 bases). CDR1 is SNHLY, CDR2 FYNNEI, per germline. The length of the CDR3 is 10 residues. The CDR3 sequence: CASSGSGTLF. As DNA, the CDR3 is TGTGCCAGCAGTGGTTCAGGGACCCTCTTC.

The chain carries TRBV29-1 and TRBJ1-1; D possibly corresponds to TRBD1 (5 bases). The germline V and J ends were trimmed by 6 bases and 1 base, with 9 bases remaining between them. The CDR3 is 12 amino acids. Germline-derived CDR1 and CDR2 are SQVTM and ANQGSEA. CDR3 in amino acids: CSVPTGNTEAFF. For the CDR3, the DNA is TGCAGCGTCCCTACAGGGAACACTGAAGCTTTCTTT.

This sequence joins TRBV30 and TRBJ2-3; tentatively, D is TRBD2 (6 bases). The V end lost 5 bases, the J end lost 4 bases, and 19 bases lay between the germline ends. CDR3 length: 15 residues. Germline assignment: CDR1 GTSNPN and CDR2 SVGIG (reference sequence). CDR3 DNA sequence: TGTGCCTGGGATTTGGGGACTTCTAGGGCAGATACGCAGTATTTT. It codes for CAWDLGTSRADTQYF.

This clone was picked up a small number of times. This chain connects TRBV14 to TRBJ2-1, with 8 positions matching TRBD1. Germline V gene data show CDR1 as SGHDN and CDR2 as FVKESK. The V segment lost 4 bases and the J segment 11 bases; nucleotides outside the gene matches: 4. This CDR3 spans 12 amino acids. Here the CDR3 DNA reads TGTGCCAGCAGCCCCGACAGGGGAAAGCAGTTCTTC. It is translated as CASSPDRGKQFF.

The sample holds a few counts of this clone. The V and J genes are TRBV5-1 and TRBJ2-7, with D tentatively TRBD1 (6 bases). Germline CDR1 and CDR2: SGHRS and YFSETQ. V lost 4 bases and J lost 2, with 16 bases in between. The CDR3 spans 15 residues. CDR3 loop: CASSTTDRETYEQYF. CDR3 nucleotides: TGCGCCAGCAGCACCACGGACAGAGAGACCTACGAGCAGTACTTC.

This chain connects TRBV4-1 to TRBJ2-7; 9 positions agree with TRBD1. V lost 4 bases to trimming and J lost 3 bases; unmatched junction nucleotides: 10. CDR1 MGHRA and CDR2 YSYEKL come from the germline V gene. The CDR3 is 16 residues long. In DNA form, the CDR3 reads TGCGCCAGCAGCCCAGTCCGGGACAGGGCCATCTACGAGCAGTACTTC. Protein: CASSPVRDRAIYEQYF.

The V gene is TRBV30, the J gene TRBJ2-2; TRBD2 matches 9 bases. V trimming: 4 bases; J trimming: 8 bases; junction bases outside the gene matches: 11. Looked up from germline, CDR1 is GTSNPN and CDR2 is SVGIG (reference sequence). There are 15 residues in the CDR3. For the CDR3, the DNA is TGTGCCTGGAATCGGGTAGCGGGGGATTGGGGGGAGCTGTTTTTT. Translated, it gives CAWNRVAGDWGELFF.

This chain joins TRBV7-9 and TRBJ2-5; 8 nucleotides align to TRBD1. This CDR3 spans 15 amino acids. Trimming cost V 5 bases and J 5 bases; bases outside gene matches: 10. Germline CDR1 is SEHNR and CDR2 is FQNEAQ (reference sequence). CDR3 sequence: CASSGQQGDVETQYF. Written as DNA, the CDR3 is TGTGCCAGCAGCGGCCAACAGGGGGATGTGGAGACCCAGTACTTC.

This chain connects TRBV7-6 to TRBJ2-7; 8 bases are a match to TRBD1. V lost 5 bases, J lost 5 bases, and 8 bases stayed unmatched. This CDR3 has 14 amino acids. Germline CDR1 and CDR2: SGHVS and FNYEAQ. CDR3 in amino acids: CASSPDRVVHEQYF. CDR3 in DNA: TGTGCCAGCAGCCCGGACAGGGTGGTCCACGAGCAGTACTTC. Combining the CDR3 with reference TRBV7-6 and TRBJ2-7 gives the whole variable domain GAGVSQSPRYKVTKRGQDVALRCDPISGHVSLYWYRQALGQGPEFLTYFNYEAQQDKSGLPNDRFSAERPEGSISTLTIQRTEQRDSAMYRCASSPDRVVHEQYFGPGTRLTVT.

The rearrangement uses TRBV10-3 and TRBJ2-7; D assignment may be TRBD1 or TRBD2 (5 bases each). The CDR3 sequence is 12 residues long. V dropped 6 bases and J dropped 1 base, with 7 bases sitting between them. Germline V CDR1 and CDR2: ENHRY, SYGVKD. The CDR3 nucleotides are TGTGCCATCAGGGGGGAGTCCTACGAGCAGTACTTC. Translation gives CAIRGESYEQYF.

The chain links TRBV10-3 to TRBJ1-1, with 8 bases fitting TRBD1. Germline CDR1 reads ENHRY; CDR2 reads SYGVKD. Losses at the gene ends were 6 bases for V and 3 bases for J; bases not matched to a gene: 6. This CDR3 comprises 14 residues. The CDR3 DNA sequence: TGTGCCATCAGGGAGACAGGGGAGTACACTGAAGCTTTCTTT. It is translated as CAIRETGEYTEAFF.

The chain has TRBV9 and TRBJ1-1, with a tentative D call TRBD1 (5 bases). Trimming took off 0 bases at V and 1 base at J, with 7 bases between the two ends. The CDR3 covers 14 residues. CDR1 is SGDLS and CDR2 is YYNGEE in the germline V gene. In nucleotides, the CDR3 is TGTGCCAGCAGCGTAGTCGGGGGGAACACTGAAGCTTTCTTT. This gives the protein CASSVVGGNTEAFF.

This chain uses TRBV7-2 with TRBJ1-6, with 8 bases lining up with TRBD1. The CDR3 covers 15 residues. V gave up 5 bases and J gave up 7 bases; unmatched junction bases: 7. The germline gives CDR1 SGHTA, CDR2 FQGNSA. DNA of the CDR3: TGTGCCAGCAGCACGCGGACAGGGAGCAATTCACCCCTCCACTTT. It codes for CASSTRTGSNSPLHF.

This chain links TRBV29-1 with TRBJ1-2, with TRBD1 matching over 7 bases. V shed 4 bases and J 8 bases; nucleotides not matched to a gene: 16. This CDR3 has 15 amino acids. Per the germline V gene, CDR1 is SQVTM and CDR2 is ANQGSEA. In DNA, the CDR3 is TGCAGCGTTGTGACAGGGTCGCAAGGAACTTGGGGCTACACCTTC. This gives the protein CSVVTGSQGTWGYTF.

The gene calls are TRBV30 and TRBJ1-2; TRBD1 matches at 9 bases. Germline-derived CDR1 and CDR2 are GTSNPN and SVGIG (reference sequence). After removal of 1 base from V and 6 bases from J, the junction contained 3 bases not matched to a gene. This CDR3 is built from 13 residues. In DNA form, the CDR3 reads TGTGCCTGGAGTGGGGACAGGGTTGATGGCTACACCTTC. It yields the protein CAWSGDRVDGYTF. The whole variable domain, filled in from reference TRBV30 and TRBJ1-2, reads SQTIHQWPATLVQPVGSPLSLECTVEGTSNPNLYWYRQAAGRGLQLLFYSVGIGQISSEVPQNLSASRPQDRQFILSSKKLLLSDSGFYLCAWSGDRVDGYTFGSGTRLTVV.

In DNA form, the CDR3 reads TGTGCCAGTAGCTGGGACAGAACCTACAATGAGCAGTTCTTC. It codes for CASSWDRTYNEQFF. The chain is built from TRBV19 and TRBJ2-1, with TRBD1 identical over 7 bases. Trimming cost V 6 bases and J 2 bases; bases outside gene matches: 4. CDR3 size: 14 residues. From germline, CDR1 is LNHDA and CDR2 SQIVND (reference sequence).

J is TRBJ2-7 and V is TRBV4-1; tentatively, D is TRBD1 or TRBD2 (5 bases each). CDR3 length: 12 amino acids. Germline values: CDR1 MGHRA, CDR2 YSYEKL. V lost 1 base to trimming and J lost 7 bases, with 8 bases between them. CDR3 DNA sequence: TGCGCCAGCAGCCAAGTCTGGGGGGAGCAGTACTTC. Translating gives CASSQVWGEQYF.

This clone was observed a few times. The chain combines TRBV30 with TRBJ2-3; D is possibly TRBD1 (5 bases). This CDR3 has 16 amino acids. Germline CDR1 and CDR2: GTSNPN and SVGIG (reference sequence). Trimming cost V 4 bases and J 0 bases, with 17 bases left between them. The CDR3 nucleotides are TGTGCCTGGAACCGTTGGTCCAGGGCGAGCACAGATACGCAGTATTTT. It yields the protein CAWNRWSRASTDTQYF. The whole variable domain, remainder taken from reference TRBV30 and TRBJ2-3, is SQTIHQWPATLVQPVGSPLSLECTVEGTSNPNLYWYRQAAGRGLQLLFYSVGIGQISSEVPQNLSASRPQDRQFILSSKKLLLSDSGFYLCAWNRWSRASTDTQYFGPGTRLTVL.

The V call is TRBV29-1, the J call TRBJ2-5; 13 bases align to TRBD2. The CDR3 extends over 14 amino acids. V was clipped by 5 bases and J by 3 bases; unmatched bases: 3. Germline V gene data show CDR1 as SQVTM and CDR2 as ANQGSEA. The CDR3 nucleotides read TGCAGCGTTCCTGGGACTAGCGGGGAAGAGACCCAGTACTTC. It translates to CSVPGTSGEETQYF. The full variable domain, its missing parts supplied by reference TRBV29-1 and TRBJ2-5, is SAVISQKPSRDICQRGTSLTIQCQVDSQVTMMFWYRQQPGQSLTLIATANQGSEATYESGFVIDKFPISRPNLTFSTLTVSNMSPEDSSIYLCSVPGTSGEETQYFGPGTRLLVL.

This chain uses TRBV15 with TRBJ2-2; no definite D call. The CDR3 is 14 amino acids. Germline values: CDR1 LNHNV, CDR2 YYDKDF (reference sequence). V was trimmed by 4 bases and J by 1 base, leaving 7 bases between them. Written as DNA, the CDR3 is TGTGCCACCAGCAATCTACAGAACACCGGGGAGCTGTTTTTT. Translating gives CATSNLQNTGELFF.